This T cell receptor beta chain was sequenced for a study of Graves' ophthalmopathy and Graves' hyperthyroidism. The overall study: The collection of peripheral blood took place at initial diagnosis, before any treatment.

Study results and limitations: Distinction of ophthalmopathy from stable hyperthyroidism by a 13-signature model reached approximately 88% sensitivity and approximately 81% specificity.

This clonotype was seen many times. The antigen is unknown. Being one base from a much bigger clone, this may be a read error. Amplification of the TCR beta CDR3 regions used RNA transcripts (as template). First-round RT-PCR relied on HTBI primers, and a second-round multiplex PCR came next. TCRdb redid the calling of the multiplex PCR reads with MiXCR, one entry per CDR3 protein. This table holds 400,000 to 450,000 distinct CDR3 sequences, over 20% found once. Hyperthyroidism patients, aged 18 to 65, were newly diagnosed, under 2 months' duration. The authors diagnosed from clinical symptoms, serum thyroxine, TRAb, thyroid ultrasound and orbital computed tomography. Germline assignment: CDR1 MNHEY and CDR2 SVGEGT. The CDR3 runs to 13 residues.

This clonotype was obtained from a woman aged 18 to 35 with stable Graves' hyperthyroidism. The material sequenced was peripheral blood. V usage is TRBV6-2 or TRBV6-3 and J usage is TRBJ2-5, with D maybe TRBD2 (6 bases). The CDR3 DNA reads TGTGCCAGCATTAGCGGCTTTCAAGAGACCAAGTACTTC. As protein: CASISGFQETKYF.